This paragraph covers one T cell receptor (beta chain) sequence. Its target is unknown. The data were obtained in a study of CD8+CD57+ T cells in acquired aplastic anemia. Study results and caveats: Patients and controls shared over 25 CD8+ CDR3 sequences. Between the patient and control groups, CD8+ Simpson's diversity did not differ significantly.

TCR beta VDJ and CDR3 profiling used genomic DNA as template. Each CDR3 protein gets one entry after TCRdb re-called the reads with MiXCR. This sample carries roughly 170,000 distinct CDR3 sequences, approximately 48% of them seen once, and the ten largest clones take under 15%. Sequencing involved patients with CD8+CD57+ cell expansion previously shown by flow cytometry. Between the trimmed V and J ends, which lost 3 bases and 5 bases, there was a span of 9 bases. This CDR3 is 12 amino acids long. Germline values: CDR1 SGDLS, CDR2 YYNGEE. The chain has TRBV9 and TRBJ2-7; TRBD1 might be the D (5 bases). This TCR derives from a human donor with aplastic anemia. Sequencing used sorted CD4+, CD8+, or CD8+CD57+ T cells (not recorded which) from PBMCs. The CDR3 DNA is TGTGCCAGCAGCGGACAGAAGAACGAGCAGTACTTC. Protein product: CASSGQKNEQYF.